The clone carrying this TCR beta chain was found many times. The protocol attached unique molecular identifiers to individual cDNA molecules. TCRdb re-derived calls from the 5' RACE reads in MiXCR, one entry per CDR3 protein. Of over 70,000 distinct CDR3 sequences listed, roughly 15% are singletons. The sample belongs to a study of early T cells in non-severe SARS-CoV-2 infection. Looked up from germline, CDR1 is SGHAT and CDR2 is FQNNGV. This CDR3 is built from 12 residues. The ends were cut back, 1 base at V and 10 bases at J, with 10 bases in the middle. The clonotype was recovered from an adult who was a healthcare worker with PCR-confirmed SARS-CoV-2 infection or an uninfected control (not recorded which). This material consisted of whole blood, taken at baseline. The V gene is TRBV11-2, the J gene TRBJ1-1, with D tentatively TRBD1 (5 bases). CDR3 region: CASSLGAGGAFF. The CDR3 region has the DNA TGTGCCAGCAGCTTAGGAGCCGGGGGAGCTTTCTTT.